This T cell receptor beta chain was captured by sequencing in a study of identical twins (dated by TCRdb to 2016 to 2017). Regarding the complete study: To test whether fetal clonotypes persist, this study deep-sequenced TCR alpha and beta repertoires from monozygotic twins, from unrelated adults of various ages, and from cord blood. To rule out contamination, replicate twin experiments were performed at different times with different library preparation protocols.

Every donor in the study was a healthy Caucasian. Three pairs of female monozygotic twins, all aged roughly 18 to 29 years, were included in the twin cohort. Positive isolation kits from Invitrogen were used to isolate the CD4+ and CD8+ T cell populations. This clonotype was observed a few times. This clone's antigen is unknown. No base quality information exists; no much larger clone differs at one position. Inclusive of the bounding cysteine and phenylalanine, the CDR3 is 15 residues long. The kept DNA is CDR3 alone, 45 bases in frame from the first base. At the junction V is shortened by 1 base and J by 5 bases, with 10 bases in between. CDR1 and CDR2 (SGHRS, YFSETQ) derive from the germline V gene. Results the study describes overall, beyond this receptor: Out-of-frame TCR alpha sequences shared between twins showed an excess of low generation-probability sequences compared with coincidental sharing between unrelated individuals. Out-of-frame TCR alpha sharing in monozygotic twins was systematically underestimated by recombination models, whereas sharing between unrelated individuals was in agreement with the recombination models. A weaker excess of twin sharing was found in beta out-of-frame sequences because the signal-to-noise ratio was lowered by fewer shared sequences. Invariant T cells such as MAIT and iNKT could partly confound zero-insertion analyses, although diverse VJ usage argued against such confounding for most clonotypes. Abundant cord blood beta clonotypes had fewer insertions, young adult naive repertoires showed a similar but weaker trend, and memory repertoires showed no such trend. Because the same donors could not be followed over many years, the conclusions relied on cross-sectional statistical analysis.

Library preparation used 5' RACE. This sample was sequenced with an Illumina HiSeq 2000. Template switching introduced a universal primer binding site; the final cDNA contained a unique molecular identifier, enabling accurate counting of TCR cDNA molecules. Specific primers in the conserved constant-segment region were used to synthesize first-strand cDNA for the TCR alpha and beta chains. Each cDNA library was double barcoded, with a SMART-Mk sample barcode plus Illumina barcodes, to control for contamination. TruSeq adapter sequences along with Illumina sample barcodes were introduced in two successive PCR steps. The TCR alpha and beta cDNA libraries were sequenced on the Illumina HiSeq platform using custom primers. For the original study's pipeline: MiGEC was used to process raw reads and extract unique molecular identifiers, and MiXCR was used to find CDR3 positions. Recombination models were inferred per individual with the repgenHMM and IGoR tools using an EM algorithm. The analysis of shared clonotypes was done with the tcR package in R, with sharing normalized by the product of cloneset sizes. To study raw recombination free of thymic and clonal selection effects, out-of-frame nonproductive sequences were analyzed. The raw public reads went through TCRdb reprocessing: fastp at Q25, MiXCR clone calling, in-frame beta chains kept. A single entry per CDR3 protein holds the most common genes and DNA from its merged rows. TCRdb, not the authors, supplied the V and J calls. The sample records roughly 480,000 distinct CDR3 sequences, 20% to 30% of which are singletons. 2.9% of the sample comes from the top ten.

The same specimen was also included in a second study, on T cells expressing NK-cell markers. As the second study states: Three sorted T-cell subsets (CD3+CD56+NKG2C+, CD3+CD56+NKG2C- and CD3+CD56-NKG2C+) from 7 to 9 donors had their TCR beta-chain repertoires profiled. Of the eight sequenced donors, seven were found to be HCMV-seropositive and one was found to be HCMV-seronegative. In several experiments an anti-gammadeltaTCR antibody was added to restrict sorting to alphabetaTCR-expressing T cells. In six donors, the dominant CD3+CD56+NKG2C+ clonotypes were among the top 10 CD8+ clonotypes and accounted for roughly 1.0-8% of CD8+ T cells. Those dominant clonotypes were again the most abundant among CD3+CD56-NKG2C+ cells in a handful of donors, at about 25-60.1%. Whether the expanded NKG2C-expressing T cell clones were specific for HCMV antigens was left unclear. All eight donors whose samples were sequenced were randomly selected healthy volunteers, three of them men and five women. HCMV-specific IgG was detected in serum with a commercial ELISA kit to determine HCMV serostatus. Reads were demultiplexed and grouped by UMI with MIGEC, and clonotypes were assembled and quantified with MiTCR. To exclude erroneous sequences, any TCR cDNA sequence not supported by at least two reads was discarded. The tcR package was used for downstream repertoire analysis, and clonotypes were matched between fractions using CDR3 nucleotide sequence together with V segment. VDJmatch was used to annotate antigen specificity against VDJdb, with one amino acid substitution in CDR3 allowed.

The sample consisted of CD4+ T cells sorted from blood. The origin of this receptor is a woman aged 18 to 35 in good health. The chain is made from TRBV5-1 and TRBJ1-6; a tentative D match to TRBD1 spans 6 bases. The sequenced DNA: TGCGCCAGCAGCTTGAACAGGGTGAATAATTCACCCCTCCACTTT. This encodes CASSLNRVNNSPLHF.